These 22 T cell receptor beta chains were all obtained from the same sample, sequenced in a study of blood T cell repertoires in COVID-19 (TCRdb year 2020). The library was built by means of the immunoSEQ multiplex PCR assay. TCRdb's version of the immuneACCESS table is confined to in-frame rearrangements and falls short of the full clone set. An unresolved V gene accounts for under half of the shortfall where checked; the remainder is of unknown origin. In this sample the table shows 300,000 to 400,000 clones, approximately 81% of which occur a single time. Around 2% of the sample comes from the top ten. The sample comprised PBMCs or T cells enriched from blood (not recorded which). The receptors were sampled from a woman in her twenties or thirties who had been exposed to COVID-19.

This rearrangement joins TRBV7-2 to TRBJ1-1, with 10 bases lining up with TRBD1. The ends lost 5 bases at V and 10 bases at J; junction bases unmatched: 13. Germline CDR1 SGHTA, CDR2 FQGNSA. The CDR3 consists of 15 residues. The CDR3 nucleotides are TGTGCCAGCAGCATTGACAGGGGGCGGGGGATTGGAGCTTTCTTT. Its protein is CASSIDRGRGIGAFF.

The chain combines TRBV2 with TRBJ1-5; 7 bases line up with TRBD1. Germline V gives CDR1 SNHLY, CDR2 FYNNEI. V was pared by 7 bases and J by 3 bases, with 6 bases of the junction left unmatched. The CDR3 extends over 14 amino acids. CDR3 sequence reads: CASTGTEINQPQHF. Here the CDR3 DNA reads TGTGCCAGCACCGGGACAGAGATCAATCAGCCCCAGCATTTT.

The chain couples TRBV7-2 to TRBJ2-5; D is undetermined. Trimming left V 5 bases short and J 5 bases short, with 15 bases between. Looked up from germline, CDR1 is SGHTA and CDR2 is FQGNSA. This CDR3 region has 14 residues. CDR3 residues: CASSTATSPETQYF. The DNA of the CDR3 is TGTGCCAGCAGCACAGCTACTTCCCCGGAGACCCAGTACTTC.

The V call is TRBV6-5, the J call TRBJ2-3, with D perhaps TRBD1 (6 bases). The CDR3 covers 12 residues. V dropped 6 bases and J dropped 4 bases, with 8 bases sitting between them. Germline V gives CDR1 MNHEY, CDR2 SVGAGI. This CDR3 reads CASSQGPDTQYF. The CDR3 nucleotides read TGTGCCAGCAGCCAGGGGCCAGATACGCAGTATTTT.

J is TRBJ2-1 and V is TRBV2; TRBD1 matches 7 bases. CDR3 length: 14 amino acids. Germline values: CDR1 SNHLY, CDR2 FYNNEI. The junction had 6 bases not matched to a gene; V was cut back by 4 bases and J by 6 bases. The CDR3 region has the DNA TGTGCCAGCAGTGTACAGGGGACGGGCAATGAGCAGTTCTTC. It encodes CASSVQGTGNEQFF.

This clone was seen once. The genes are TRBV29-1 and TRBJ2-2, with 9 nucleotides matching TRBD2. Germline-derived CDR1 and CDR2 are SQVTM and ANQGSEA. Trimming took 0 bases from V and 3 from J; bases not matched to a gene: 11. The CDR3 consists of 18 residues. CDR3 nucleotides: TGCAGCGTTGAAGATACCCTTGAGCTAGCGGGGTACACCGGGGAGCTGTTTTTT. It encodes CSVEDTLELAGYTGELFF.

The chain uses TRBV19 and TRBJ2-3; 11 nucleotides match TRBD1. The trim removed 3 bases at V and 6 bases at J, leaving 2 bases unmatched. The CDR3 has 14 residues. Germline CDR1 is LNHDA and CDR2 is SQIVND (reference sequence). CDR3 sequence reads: CASSMGQGGDTQYF. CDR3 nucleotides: TGTGCCAGTAGTATGGGACAGGGGGGGGATACGCAGTATTTT.

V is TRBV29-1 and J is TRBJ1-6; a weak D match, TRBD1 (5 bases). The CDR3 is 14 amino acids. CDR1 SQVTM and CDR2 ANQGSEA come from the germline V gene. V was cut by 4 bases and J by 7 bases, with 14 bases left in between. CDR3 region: CSVATRQRNSPLHF. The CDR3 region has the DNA TGCAGCGTTGCCACCAGACAGCGAAATTCACCCCTCCACTTT.

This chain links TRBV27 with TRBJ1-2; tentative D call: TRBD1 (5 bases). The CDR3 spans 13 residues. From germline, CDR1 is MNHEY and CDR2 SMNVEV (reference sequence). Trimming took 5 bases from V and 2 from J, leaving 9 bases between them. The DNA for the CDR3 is TGTGCCAGCAGTCCCGGGGGGAACTATGGCTACACCTTC. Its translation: CASSPGGNYGYTF.

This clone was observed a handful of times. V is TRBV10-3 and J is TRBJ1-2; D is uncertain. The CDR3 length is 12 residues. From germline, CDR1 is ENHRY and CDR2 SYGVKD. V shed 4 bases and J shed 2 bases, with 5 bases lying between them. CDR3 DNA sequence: TGTGCCATCAGTGCCCAGAACTATGGCTACACCTTC. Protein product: CAISAQNYGYTF.

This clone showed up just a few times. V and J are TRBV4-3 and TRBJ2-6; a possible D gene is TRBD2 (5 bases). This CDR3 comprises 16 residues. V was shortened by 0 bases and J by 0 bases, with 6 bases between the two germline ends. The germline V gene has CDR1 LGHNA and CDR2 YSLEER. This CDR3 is CASSQEEGSGANVLTF. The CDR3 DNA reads TGCGCCAGCAGCCAAGAAGAGGGCTCTGGGGCCAACGTCCTGACTTTC.

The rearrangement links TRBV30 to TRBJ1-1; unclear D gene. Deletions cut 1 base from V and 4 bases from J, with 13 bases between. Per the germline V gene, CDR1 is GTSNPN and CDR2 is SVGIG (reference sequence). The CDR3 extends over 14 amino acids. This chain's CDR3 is CAWSGIGRGTEAFF. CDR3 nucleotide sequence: TGTGCCTGGAGTGGTATAGGACGGGGCACTGAAGCTTTCTTT.

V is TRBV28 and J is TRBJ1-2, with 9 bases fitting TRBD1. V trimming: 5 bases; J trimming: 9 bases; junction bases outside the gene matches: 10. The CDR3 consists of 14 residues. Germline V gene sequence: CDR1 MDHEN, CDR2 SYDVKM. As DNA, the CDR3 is TGTGCCAGCAGTCCCATAACCGGGACAGGGAGCTACACCTTC. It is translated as CASSPITGTGSYTF.

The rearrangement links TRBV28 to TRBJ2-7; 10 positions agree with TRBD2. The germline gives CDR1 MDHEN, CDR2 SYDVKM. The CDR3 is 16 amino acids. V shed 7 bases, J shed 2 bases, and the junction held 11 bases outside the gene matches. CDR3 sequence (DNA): TGTGCCAGCATCCACCACTTTAGCGGGGGGACCTACGAGCAGTACTTC. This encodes CASIHHFSGGTYEQYF. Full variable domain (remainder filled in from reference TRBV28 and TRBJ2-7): DVKVTQSSRYLVKRTGEKVFLECVQDMDHENMFWYRQDPGLGLRLIYFSYDVKMKEKGDIPEGYSVSREKKERFSLILESASTNQTSMYLCASIHHFSGGTYEQYFGPGTRLTVT.

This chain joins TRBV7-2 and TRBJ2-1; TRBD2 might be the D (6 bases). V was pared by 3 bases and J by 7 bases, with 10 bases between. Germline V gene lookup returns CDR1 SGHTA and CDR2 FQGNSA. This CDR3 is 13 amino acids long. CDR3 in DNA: TGTGCCAGCAGCTTCGGGACTGTTAATGAGCAGTTCTTC. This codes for CASSFGTVNEQFF.

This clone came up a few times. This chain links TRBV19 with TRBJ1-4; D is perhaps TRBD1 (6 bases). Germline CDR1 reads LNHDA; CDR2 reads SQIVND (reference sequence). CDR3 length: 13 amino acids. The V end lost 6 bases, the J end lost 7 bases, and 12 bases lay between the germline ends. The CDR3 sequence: CASRGAYGEKLFF. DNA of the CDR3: TGTGCCAGTAGGGGGGCCTACGGTGAAAAACTGTTTTTT.

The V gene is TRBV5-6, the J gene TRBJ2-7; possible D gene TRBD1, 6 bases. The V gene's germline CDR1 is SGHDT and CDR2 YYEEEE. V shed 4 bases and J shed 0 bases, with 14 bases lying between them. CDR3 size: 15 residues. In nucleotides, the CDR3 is TGTGCCAGCAGCCTCACAGGGATGAGCTCCTACGAGCAGTACTTC. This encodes CASSLTGMSSYEQYF.

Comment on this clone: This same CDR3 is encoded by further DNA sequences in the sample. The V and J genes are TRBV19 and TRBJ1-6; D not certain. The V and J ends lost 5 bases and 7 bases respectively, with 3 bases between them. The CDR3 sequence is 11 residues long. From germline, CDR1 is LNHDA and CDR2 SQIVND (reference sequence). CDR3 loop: CASSQNSPLHF. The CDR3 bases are TGTGCCAGTAGTCAGAATTCACCCCTCCACTTT.

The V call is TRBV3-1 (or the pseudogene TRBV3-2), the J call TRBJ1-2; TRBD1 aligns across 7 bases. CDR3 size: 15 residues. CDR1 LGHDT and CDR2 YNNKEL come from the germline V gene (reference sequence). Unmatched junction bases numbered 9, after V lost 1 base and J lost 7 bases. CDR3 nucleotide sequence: TGTGCCAGCAGCCAAGGACAGGGCTCGACGTTTGGCTACACCTTC. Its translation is CASSQGQGSTFGYTF.

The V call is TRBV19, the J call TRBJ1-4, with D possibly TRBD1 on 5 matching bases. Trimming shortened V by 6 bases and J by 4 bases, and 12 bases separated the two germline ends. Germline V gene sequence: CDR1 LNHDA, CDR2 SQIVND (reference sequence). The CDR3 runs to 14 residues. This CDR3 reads CASSTTGGNEKLFF. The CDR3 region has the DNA TGTGCCAGTAGCACGACGGGGGGTAATGAAAAACTGTTTTTT.

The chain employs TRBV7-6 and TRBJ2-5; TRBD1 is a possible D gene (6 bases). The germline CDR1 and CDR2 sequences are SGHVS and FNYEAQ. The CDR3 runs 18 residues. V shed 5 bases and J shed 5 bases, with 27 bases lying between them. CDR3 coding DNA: TGTGCCAGCAGCCCCCTAATCACCGAGAACAGGGAACCGGAGACCCAGTACTTC. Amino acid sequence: CASSPLITENREPETQYF.

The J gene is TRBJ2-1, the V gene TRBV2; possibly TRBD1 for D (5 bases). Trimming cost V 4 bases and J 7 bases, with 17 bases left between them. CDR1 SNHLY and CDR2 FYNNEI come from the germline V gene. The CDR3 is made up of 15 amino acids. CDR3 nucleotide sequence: TGTGCCAGCAGTGGTCAACAGGTTAGTAGGAATGAGCAGTTCTTC. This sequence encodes CASSGQQVSRNEQFF.